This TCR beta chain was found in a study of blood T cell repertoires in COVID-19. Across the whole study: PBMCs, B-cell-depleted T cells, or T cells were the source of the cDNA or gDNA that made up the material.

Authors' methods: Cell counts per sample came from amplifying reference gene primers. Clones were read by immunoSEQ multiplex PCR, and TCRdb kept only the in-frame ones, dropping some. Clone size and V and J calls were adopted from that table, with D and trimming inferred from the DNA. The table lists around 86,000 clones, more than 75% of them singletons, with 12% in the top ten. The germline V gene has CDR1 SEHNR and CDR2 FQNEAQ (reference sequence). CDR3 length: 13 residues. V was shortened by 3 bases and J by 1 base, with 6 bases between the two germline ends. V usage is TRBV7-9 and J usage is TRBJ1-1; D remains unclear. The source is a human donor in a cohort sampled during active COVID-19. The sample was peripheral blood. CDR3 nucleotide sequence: TGTGCCAGCAGCTTCCGCGCGAACACTGAAGCTTTCTTT. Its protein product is CASSFRANTEAFF.